In this sample, the clone carrying this T cell receptor beta chain turned up a few times. Its antigen is unknown. This entry is derived from a study of early T cells in non-severe SARS-CoV-2 infection. Study-level information: Sequenced material consisted of bulk RNA (from unsorted whole blood), and chains were unpaired. Study observations and caveats: VDJdb-based matching was biased toward anti-spike CD8 responses and missed private and CD4 specificities.

TCRdb re-analysed the 5' RACE reads in MiXCR, keeping a single row per CDR3 protein. In the table there are around 99,000 distinct CDR3 sequences, approximately 16% of which are singletons. CDR3 length equals 15 residues. With V trimmed by 0 bases and J by 2 bases, 3 bases remained unmatched. The germline CDR1 and CDR2 sequences are MNHNY and SVGAGI (reference sequence). This rearrangement joins TRBV6-6 to TRBJ2-7; 8 bases match TRBD1. This receptor was taken from an adult who was a healthcare worker with PCR-confirmed SARS-CoV-2 infection or an uninfected control (not recorded which). Sequencing was performed on whole blood, taken at baseline. CDR3 sequence reads: CASSYSTGEAYEQYF. The CDR3 region has the DNA TGTGCCAGCAGTTACTCGACAGGGGAGGCCTACGAGCAGTACTTC.